The TCR beta chain described here comes from a study of cytomegalovirus exposure and HLA in healthy donors. General study points: Reported findings show TCR beta sequences accurately forecast HLA-A and HLA-B alleles in most subjects. Earlier results showed most TCR beta V segments being productive about 87% or about 30% of the time. In a later analysis, V- and J-gene trimming of beta chains associated with a DCLRE1C missense variant, replicated independently. In a later analysis, HLA-associated beta chains showed higher expansion and lower generation probabilities than comparable chains.

Comments on this clone: What it binds is unknown.

This CDR3 comprises 13 residues. V dropped 7 bases and J dropped 5; count of bases not matched to a gene: 6. Germline V gives CDR1 SNHLY, CDR2 FYNNEI. With 60 Vbeta and 13 Jbeta primers, the PCR was carried out. Data came from immunoSEQ multiplex PCR; TCRdb stores just in-frame clones and leaves some out. The data show over 75,000 clones, roughly 83% seen once. The receptor's source is a male donor in good health and CMV-seropositive. The chain joins TRBV2 to TRBJ1-2, with 8 bases identical to TRBD1. Sequencing input: PBMCs. Here the CDR3 reads CASKRTGLYGYTF. CDR3 in DNA: TGTGCCAGCAAAAGGACAGGGTTATATGGCTACACCTTC.